These 25 T cell receptor beta chains share one sample of origin, sequenced in a study of T cells expressing NK-cell markers. TCRdb re-called the 5' RACE reads and gives one entry per CDR3 protein, without DNA. This sample's clone table lists about 550,000 distinct CDR3 sequences. The sequencing sample was made of blood T cells: a sorted CD56 or NKG2C T cell subset, CD4+ or CD8+ T cells, or bulk PBMC T cells (not recorded which). The receptor set was obtained from a young man in good health.

The rearrangement uses TRBV20-1 and TRBJ1-1; the D call of TRBD1 rests on TCRdb alone, since no DNA is present to check it. From germline, CDR1 is DFQATT and CDR2 SNEGSKA (reference sequence). The CDR3 totals 15 residues. CDR3 in amino acids: CSASFQGRKNTEAFF.

The chain is built from TRBV6-1 and TRBJ1-2; TCRdb calls TRBD1, which cannot be checked without DNA. The germline V gene has CDR1 MNHNS and CDR2 SASEGT. This CDR3 contains 11 residues. The CDR3 spells CASLEGLGYTF.

The CDR3 region is CASSSPTSGSGDEQYF. The chain combines TRBV6-2 or TRBV6-3 with TRBJ2-7; lacking DNA, the TRBD2 call made by TCRdb goes unchecked. Germline CDR1 MNHEY, CDR2 SVGEGT. The CDR3 is 16 amino acids.

The rearrangement uses TRBV12-3 or TRBV12-4 and TRBJ2-5; TCRdb designates TRBD1, a call that cannot be tested without DNA. This CDR3 is 13 amino acids long. CDR3 sequence reads: CATTRAVQETQYF.

The chain carries TRBV28 and TRBJ2-4; TCRdb returns TRBD1, unconfirmable since there is no DNA. CDR3 length: 11 residues. Per germline, CDR1 MDHEN and CDR2 SYDVKM. CDR3 region: CASSQGGIQYF. The whole variable domain, filled in from reference TRBV28 and TRBJ2-4, reads DVKVTQSSRYLVKRTGEKVFLECVQDMDHENMFWYRQDPGLGLRLIYFSYDVKMKEKGDIPEGYSVSREKKERFSLILESASTNQTSMYLCASSQGGIQYFGAGTRLSVL.

This chain links TRBV20-1 with TRBJ2-1; TCRdb selects TRBD2, and the lack of DNA leaves this call unchecked. The germline CDR1 and CDR2 sequences are DFQATT and SNEGSKA (reference sequence). This CDR3 is 15 amino acids long. The chain's CDR3 is CSAPQPSGRHNEQFF.

The chain uses TRBV10-3 and TRBJ2-2; TCRdb proposes TRBD1, but this gene call is untestable without DNA. CDR3 length equals 13 residues. The germline gives CDR1 ENHRY, CDR2 SYGVKD. The CDR3 reads CATAGSDTGELFF.

The chain is built from TRBV20-1 and TRBJ2-3; the D gene TCRdb calls, TRBD2, cannot be checked with no DNA. CDR3 length equals 16 residues. Per germline, CDR1 DFQATT and CDR2 SNEGSKA (reference sequence). The CDR3 sequence: CSARDVAGGPADTQYF.

This chain connects TRBV2 to TRBJ2-3. This CDR3 is 15 amino acids long. Per the germline V gene, CDR1 is SNHLY and CDR2 is FYNNEI. The CDR3 is CASREHVTRTDTQYF.

The V call is TRBV10-3, the J call TRBJ1-1. Germline CDR1 and CDR2: ENHRY and SYGVKD. This CDR3 comprises 14 residues. This chain's CDR3 is CAISELSRNTEAFF.

The rearrangement links TRBV9 to TRBJ1-1. Per germline, CDR1 SGDLS and CDR2 YYNGEE. This CDR3 contains 12 residues. CDR3 sequence: CASSPDTTEAFF.

The CDR3 is CASSQDRGWQSSYNEQFF. The rearrangement links TRBV3-1 to TRBJ2-1. The germline V gene has CDR1 LGHDT and CDR2 YNNKEL (reference sequence). This CDR3 region has 18 residues.

The rearrangement links TRBV11-2 to TRBJ2-5; TCRdb gives TRBD2 as the D gene, but with no DNA this cannot be confirmed. Per the germline V gene, CDR1 is SGHAT and CDR2 is FQNNGV. The CDR3 totals 13 residues. Here the CDR3 reads CASQPARAGGQYF.

Here the CDR3 reads CSVGGLAGHLEQFF. The rearrangement links TRBV29-1 to TRBJ2-1; TCRdb indicates TRBD2, and absent DNA this call remains unverified. The CDR3 runs 14 residues. CDR1 and CDR2 (germline): SQVTM, ANQGSEA.

The chain recombines TRBV10-3 with TRBJ2-1; absent DNA, TCRdb's TRBD1 call cannot be checked. Germline lookup yields CDR1 ENHRY and CDR2 SYGVKD. The CDR3 is 14 amino acids. The chain's CDR3 is CAIRGDRERDEQFF.

The V call is TRBV7-3, the J call TRBJ2-1; the TCRdb call, TRBD1, lacks DNA for checking. The germline V gene has CDR1 SGHTA and CDR2 FQGTGA. The CDR3 has 14 amino acids. CDR3 residues: CASSSQRDSNEQFF.

J is TRBJ2-7 and V is TRBV5-1; TCRdb indicates TRBD1, and absent DNA this call remains unverified. Germline V CDR1 and CDR2: SGHRS, YFSETQ. CDR3 size: 13 residues. CDR3: CASSSTGYGEQYF.

This CDR3 reads CASSYTSEQPQHF. This chain uses TRBV28 with TRBJ1-5. There are 13 residues in the CDR3. Germline V gives CDR1 MDHEN, CDR2 SYDVKM.

The V and J genes are TRBV20-1 and TRBJ2-1; the D call from TCRdb, TRBD2, cannot be confirmed without DNA. CDR1 is DFQATT and CDR2 is SNEGSKA in the germline V gene (reference sequence). The CDR3 spans 16 residues. CDR3 amino acids: CSARPLLAGNYNEQFF.

The chain is built from TRBV11-1 and TRBJ2-5. Germline loops: CDR1 SGHAT, CDR2 FQDESV (reference sequence). The CDR3 is made up of 13 amino acids. Here the CDR3 reads CASSLDRYETQYF.

The V call is TRBV7-9, the J call TRBJ2-2. This CDR3 region has 15 residues. Germline V gene data show CDR1 as SEHNR and CDR2 as FQNEAQ (reference sequence). CDR3 amino acids: CASSLVSAATGELFF.

The CDR3 loop is CASTRFRDHYQETQYF. The chain links TRBV11-2 to TRBJ2-5; the D gene TCRdb calls, TRBD1, cannot be checked with no DNA. In germline, CDR1 is SGHAT, CDR2 FQNNGV. This CDR3 is built from 16 residues.

This chain joins TRBV7-6 and TRBJ2-1. Germline CDR1 is SGHVS and CDR2 is FNYEAQ. CDR3 size: 11 residues. This CDR3 is CASSFGYEQFF. The full variable domain, in which reference TRBV7-6 and TRBJ2-1 provide the parts outside the CDR3, is GAGVSQSPRYKVTKRGQDVALRCDPISGHVSLYWYRQALGQGPEFLTYFNYEAQQDKSGLPNDRFSAERPEGSISTLTIQRTEQRDSAMYRCASSFGYEQFFGPGTRLTVL.

The chain combines TRBV27 with TRBJ2-3; without DNA, the TCRdb call of TRBD2 cannot be checked. The CDR3 runs to 15 residues. Germline V gives CDR1 MNHEY, CDR2 SMNVEV (reference sequence). Here the CDR3 reads CASSLLGADTDTQYF.

This chain links TRBV12-3 or TRBV12-4 with TRBJ1-5; TCRdb selects TRBD1, and the lack of DNA leaves this call unchecked. The CDR3 loop spans 15 amino acids. The CDR3 here is CASSFPAKGNQPQHF.